Included here is one TCR beta chain sequence, with context. Its antigen is not known. Unfractionated whole blood yielded total RNA. The CDR3 runs 11 residues. Trimming pared 1 base from V and 5 bases from J, leaving 5 bases between. Germline-derived CDR1 and CDR2 are SQVTM and ANQGSEA. These data originate in a study of human T cells and chemical hapten exposure. Whole-study context: The variation in per-sample TCR yields arose mainly from small differences in pooled library volumes. Study observations and caveats: Once DPC sensitization occurred, TCRs above 1 in 1000 frequency showed no change.

Individual cDNA molecules received unique molecular identifiers in the library. Per the authors' pipeline: Samples ranged from roughly 23,224 to 690,600 TCRs, with a median of around 100,000. TCRdb ran MiXCR on the reads and lists one entry per CDR3 protein. The V and J calls reflect TCRdb's pipeline rather than the authors' work. The sample consists of about 990 distinct CDR3 sequences, around 80% of them appearing once. V usage is TRBV29-1 and J usage is TRBJ2-5; either TRBD1 or TRBD2 may supply D (5 bases each). What was sequenced was whole blood. The clonotype comes from a human donor with alopecia, or a healthy volunteer (not recorded which). Some clones in this sample may be carry-over from other donors' samples. This table probably holds off-target reads from a library built for another chain. This CDR3 reads CSVEGGETQYF. In DNA form, the CDR3 reads TGCAGCGTTGAAGGGGGGGAGACCCAGTACTTC.